One and the same sample provided the 25 T cell receptor beta chains below, sequenced in a study of T cell responses to AZD1222 COVID-19 vaccine. Method: immunoSEQ multiplex PCR; TCRdb's copy keeps in-frame clones and lacks some. The sample shows 90,000 to 110,000 clones, about 89% of them seen only once. Sequencing was performed on peripheral blood, taken 28 days after the second AZD1222 dose. These receptors were collected from an adult who received the AZD1222 COVID-19 vaccine.

V and J are TRBV24-1 and TRBJ1-3, with TRBD1 identical over 8 bases. The CDR3 loop spans 16 amino acids. Trimming took 5 bases from V and 1 from J; bases not matched to a gene: 6. Germline V lookup: CDR1 KGHDR, CDR2 SFDVKD. The CDR3 bases are TGTGCCACCAGTGGGGTGACAGGGGAGTCTGGAAACACCATATATTTT. Translating it yields CATSGVTGESGNTIYF.

V and J are TRBV10-3 and TRBJ1-5; D unresolved. CDR3 length equals 12 residues. Trimming took off 10 bases at V and 1 base at J, with 8 bases between the two ends. Germline V gene sequence: CDR1 ENHRY, CDR2 SYGVKD. CDR3: CASGPSNQPQHF. DNA of the CDR3: TGTGCCAGCGGGCCCAGCAATCAGCCCCAGCATTTT.

The chain carries TRBV3-1 (or the pseudogene TRBV3-2) and TRBJ1-5; D not certain. This CDR3 is built from 16 residues. The V end was cut by 1 base, the J end by 0 bases, with 10 bases between. Germline CDR1 and CDR2: LGHDT and YNNKEL (reference sequence). This CDR3 is CASSQGRQFSNQPQHF. Written as DNA, the CDR3 is TGTGCCAGCAGCCAAGGTCGCCAGTTTAGCAATCAGCCCCAGCATTTT.

This chain links TRBV9 with TRBJ2-2; D unclear. CDR3 size: 13 residues. Trimming removed 4 bases at V and 6 bases at J, with 10 bases between. CDR1 and CDR2 (germline): SGDLS, YYNGEE. The CDR3 DNA reads TGTGCCAGCAGCCCCCCCCGCGCCGGGGAGCTGTTTTTT. Protein product: CASSPPRAGELFF.

In DNA, the CDR3 is TGTGCCAGCACGGACAGCGCACCCTACGAGCAGTACTTC. It codes for CASTDSAPYEQYF. This chain uses TRBV6-5 with TRBJ2-7; maybe TRBD1 (6 bases). The germline V gene has CDR1 MNHEY and CDR2 SVGAGI. The CDR3 covers 13 residues. Trimming stripped 7 bases from V and 2 bases from J, with 12 bases between.

The V and J genes are TRBV30 and TRBJ2-2; D is unclear. The CDR3 has 14 residues. Germline CDR1 reads GTSNPN; CDR2 reads SVGIG (reference sequence). V was clipped by 4 bases and J by 1 base, with 10 bases between them. The CDR3 DNA reads as TGTGCCTGGACCCGATTAGGGAACACCGGGGAGCTGTTTTTT. Protein: CAWTRLGNTGELFF.

The gene calls are TRBV7-9 and TRBJ1-2; 9 bases fit TRBD1. Germline trimming cut 7 bases from V and 7 bases from J; bases unmatched to any gene: 16. The germline CDR1 and CDR2 sequences are SEHNR and FQNEAQ (reference sequence). The CDR3 consists of 16 residues. CDR3 DNA sequence: TGTGCCAGCACCAAAATCCCGGGACAGGGCCTTGGTGGCTACACCTTC. Protein: CASTKIPGQGLGGYTF.

This clone appeared a few times. The chain couples TRBV14 to TRBJ2-7, with no clear D. The germline V gene encodes CDR1 SGHDN and CDR2 FVKESK. CDR3 size: 16 residues. Trimming removed 4 bases from V and 3 bases from J, with 19 bases in between. DNA of the CDR3: TGTGCCAGCAGCCTCCAGTCTACACCGGCGATCTACGAGCAGTACTTC. It codes for CASSLQSTPAIYEQYF.

The chain joins TRBV5-8 to TRBJ2-3; 7 positions match TRBD1. The CDR3 is 14 amino acids. Germline V gene sequence: CDR1 SGHTS, CDR2 YDEGEE. Trimming took 2 bases from V and 3 from J; bases not matched to a gene: 3. In DNA form, the CDR3 reads TGTGCCAGCAGCTTAGGACAGGCGACAGATACGCAGTATTTT. It translates to CASSLGQATDTQYF.

The chain recombines TRBV30 with TRBJ2-3; D is unclear. Germline CDR1 and CDR2: GTSNPN and SVGIG (reference sequence). The CDR3 consists of 11 residues. V was trimmed by 3 bases and J by 7 bases, leaving 8 bases between them. CDR3 sequence: CAWSGDYTQYF. For the CDR3, the DNA is TGTGCCTGGAGCGGCGATTATACGCAGTATTTT.

This chain uses TRBV19 with TRBJ2-7; no reliable D call. The germline gives CDR1 LNHDA, CDR2 SQIVND (reference sequence). V dropped 3 bases and J dropped 6 bases, with 6 bases sitting between them. The CDR3 is 11 residues long. The CDR3 DNA is TGTGCCAGTAGTATTGGTAGCGAGCAGTACTTC. It yields the protein CASSIGSEQYF.

The chain carries TRBV5-1 and TRBJ2-3, with a weak D call TRBD2 (6 bases). CDR3 length equals 15 residues. The V gene lost 2 bases and the J gene lost 4 bases, with 14 bases spanning the gap. CDR1 and CDR2 (germline): SGHRS, YFSETQ. The CDR3 reads CASSFTGTAPDTQYF. The CDR3 DNA sequence: TGCGCCAGCAGCTTTACCGGGACTGCTCCAGATACGCAGTATTTT.

This clone came up once. This chain connects TRBV4-1 to TRBJ2-7; 10 bases map to TRBD2. CDR1 is MGHRA, CDR2 YSYEKL, per germline. This CDR3 is built from 13 residues. J was trimmed by 6 bases and V by 1 base; bases with no gene match: 0. The CDR3 DNA reads as TGCGCCAGCAGCCAAGGGACTAGCGGCGAGCAGTACTTC. It is translated as CASSQGTSGEQYF.

Regarding this clone: The junction and the germline gene differ at one end; a read error may be behind it. The rearrangement links TRBV28 to TRBJ1-4; 7 bases are a match to TRBD1. The CDR3 extends over 13 amino acids. Germline V gives CDR1 MDHEN, CDR2 SYDVKM. The CDR3 region has the DNA TGTGCCGGCAGGGGGGCAACTAATGAAAAACTGTTTTTT. The encoded protein is CAGRGATNEKLFF. The entire variable domain, with the rest obtained from reference TRBV28 and TRBJ1-4, is as follows: DVKVTQSSRYLVKRTGEKVFLECVQDMDHENMFWYRQDPGLGLRLIYFSYDVKMKEKGDIPEGYSVSREKKERFSLILESASTNQTSMYLCAGRGATNEKLFFGSGTQLSVL.

This chain joins TRBV7-3 and TRBJ2-2; D is perhaps TRBD1 (5 bases). Trimming shortened V by 5 bases and J by 6 bases, and 10 bases separated the two germline ends. From germline, CDR1 is SGHTA and CDR2 FQGTGA. The CDR3 length is 13 residues. Here the CDR3 reads CASSLRVSGELFF. The CDR3 DNA is TGTGCCAGCAGCCTCAGGGTGTCCGGGGAGCTGTTTTTT.

The chain couples TRBV11-3 to TRBJ2-3; 15 nucleotides line up with TRBD2. The CDR3 is 16 residues long. Germline V gene lookup returns CDR1 SGHNT and CDR2 YENEEA. Trimming at V came to 5 bases and at J to 8 bases, leaving 8 bases not matched to a gene. The CDR3 region has the DNA TGTGCCAGCAGCCCGGGACTAGCGGGAGGTGGTGTTACGCAGTATTTT. Translating gives CASSPGLAGGGVTQYF.

This chain uses TRBV7-3 with TRBJ2-7; TRBD1 aligns across 9 bases. The CDR3 covers 13 residues. In germline, CDR1 is SGHTA, CDR2 FQGTGA. The J segment lost 7 bases and the V segment lost 1 base, leaving 2 bases of the junction unmatched. The CDR3 sequence: CASSLNRGREQYF. In DNA form, the CDR3 reads TGTGCCAGCAGCTTAAACAGGGGGCGAGAGCAGTACTTC.

The rearrangement links TRBV9 to TRBJ1-3, with D hard to call. The germline V and J ends were trimmed by 1 base and 0 bases, with 11 bases remaining between them. CDR3 length equals 16 residues. CDR1 is SGDLS and CDR2 is YYNGEE in the germline V gene. The CDR3 spells CASSVLDDISGNTIYF. CDR3 bases: TGTGCCAGCAGCGTATTAGACGATATCTCTGGAAACACCATATATTTT.

The rearrangement links TRBV4-1 to TRBJ2-3, with TRBD2 matching 12 bases. CDR1 MGHRA and CDR2 YSYEKL come from the germline V gene. The V and J ends lost 1 base and 2 bases, in that order; junction bases with no gene match: 10. CDR3 size: 19 residues. The CDR3 loop reads CASSQGGLAGGPYTDTQYF. Here the CDR3 DNA reads TGCGCCAGCAGCCAAGGCGGGCTAGCGGGGGGGCCTTACACAGATACGCAGTATTTT.

The chain is built from TRBV27 and TRBJ1-2; TRBD1 matches 7 bases. This CDR3 has 13 residues. Germline V gene sequence: CDR1 MNHEY, CDR2 SMNVEV (reference sequence). With 8 bases clipped from V and 4 bases from J, the junction kept 7 bases outside the gene matches. The CDR3 DNA follows: TGTGCCAGCCGTGGGGACAGCACCTATGGCTACACCTTC. Residues: CASRGDSTYGYTF.

As DNA, the CDR3 is TGTGCTAGTGGTCCCGGACGGGCCAATCAGCCCCAGCATTTT. This translates into CASGPGRANQPQHF. The chain has TRBV12-5 and TRBJ1-5; no definite D call. The length of the CDR3 is 14 residues. V dropped 5 bases and J dropped 3 bases, with 11 bases sitting between them. The germline gives CDR1 LGHNT, CDR2 FRNRAP.

The rearrangement links TRBV5-6 to TRBJ1-3, with D unclear. The germline gives CDR1 SGHDT, CDR2 YYEEEE. The CDR3 loop spans 14 amino acids. With 4 bases removed from V and 4 bases from J, the gap between germline ends came to 12 bases. The CDR3 reads CASSVVRGGNTIYF. The CDR3 DNA sequence: TGTGCCAGCAGCGTGGTGCGGGGAGGAAACACCATATATTTT.

The CDR3, as DNA: TGTGCCAGCAGCGTAGACACTGAAGCTTTCTTT. Its protein product is CASSVDTEAFF. This chain uses TRBV2 with TRBJ1-1; D is ambiguous. CDR1 SNHLY and CDR2 FYNNEI come from the germline V gene. CDR3 length: 11 residues. Trimming cost V 6 bases and J 3 bases, with 5 bases left between them. The whole variable domain, filled in from reference TRBV2 and TRBJ1-1, reads EPEVTQTPSHQVTQMGQEVILRCVPISNHLYFYWYRQILGQKVEFLVSFYNNEISEKSEIFDDQFSVERPDGSNFTLKIRSTKLEDSAMYFCASSVDTEAFFGQGTRLTVV.

This clone was seen only a few times. This rearrangement joins TRBV18 to TRBJ2-3; maybe TRBD2 (6 bases). Deletions cut 4 bases from V and 3 bases from J, with 14 bases between. Germline CDR1 is KGHSH and CDR2 is LQKENI. The CDR3 sequence is 15 residues long. The CDR3 DNA sequence: TGTGCCAGCTCACTGGGGGTGAGCGGGACAGATACGCAGTATTTT. Translated: CASSLGVSGTDTQYF.

The chain couples TRBV18 to TRBJ2-1; 14 positions agree with TRBD2. CDR3 length equals 15 residues. V shed 3 bases and J 8 bases; nucleotides not matched to a gene: 3. CDR1 and CDR2 (germline): KGHSH, LQKENI. The CDR3 here is CASSPGTSGRDEQFF. CDR3 sequence (DNA): TGTGCCAGCTCACCCGGGACTAGCGGGAGAGATGAGCAGTTCTTC.